Shown below are 29 T cell receptor beta chains from a single sample sequenced in a study of blood T cell repertoires in COVID-19. The repertoire was sequenced with immunoSEQ multiplex PCR; TCRdb's copy has only in-frame clones and lacks some. Among tens of thousands of clones, about 90% were seen once, and the ten largest hold around 2.9%. Input material: peripheral blood. These receptors all come from a man aged 45 to 65 with COVID-19, enrolled during active disease.

The chain joins TRBV11-1 to TRBJ1-1, with unresolved D. Per the germline V gene, CDR1 is SGHAT and CDR2 is FQDESV (reference sequence). V was pared by 5 bases and J by 1 base, with 5 bases between. The CDR3 consists of 12 residues. As DNA, the CDR3 is TGTGCCAGCAGCCCAGGGAACACTGAAGCTTTCTTT. It encodes CASSPGNTEAFF.

The J gene is TRBJ1-3, the V gene TRBV4-3; 7 nucleotides align to TRBD1. Germline V gives CDR1 LGHNA, CDR2 YSLEER. The CDR3 extends over 16 amino acids. Germline trimming cut 2 bases from V and 0 bases from J; bases unmatched to any gene: 4. The CDR3 coding sequence is TGCGCCAGCAGCCAACAGGGGGACCTCTCTGGAAACACCATATATTTT. This encodes CASSQQGDLSGNTIYF.

The DNA for the CDR3 is TGCGCCAGCAGGGATGGACAGGGGATCGGTGAGCAGTTCTTC. As protein: CASRDGQGIGEQFF. The rearrangement uses TRBV10-2 and TRBJ2-1; 9 bases are a match to TRBD1. Germline V gene data show CDR1 as WSHSY and CDR2 as SAAADI. CDR3 size: 14 residues. The ends lost 6 bases at V and 9 bases at J; junction bases unmatched: 9.

V is TRBV30 and J is TRBJ2-7, with 11 nucleotides matching TRBD1. V dropped 0 bases and J dropped 3; count of bases not matched to a gene: 7. Germline CDR1 is GTSNPN and CDR2 is SVGIG (reference sequence). The CDR3 runs to 16 residues. CDR3 region: CAWSVRGTGGFYEQYF. CDR3 nucleotide sequence: TGTGCCTGGAGTGTACGAGGGACAGGGGGGTTCTACGAGCAGTACTTC.

V is TRBV2 and J is TRBJ1-5; 8 bases fit TRBD1. Germline-derived CDR1 and CDR2 are SNHLY and FYNNEI. The CDR3 has 15 residues. Trimming removed 7 bases from V and 7 bases from J; junction bases left unmatched: 12. The CDR3 DNA reads as TGTGCCAGCAACTTACAGGGGGTAGTCACACAGCCCCAGCATTTT. Its translation: CASNLQGVVTQPQHF.

V is TRBV3-1 (or the pseudogene TRBV3-2) and J is TRBJ2-7; 9 positions match TRBD1. V gave up 4 bases and J gave up 5 bases; unmatched junction bases: 9. The CDR3 has 15 residues. In germline, CDR1 is LGHDT, CDR2 YNNKEL (reference sequence). In nucleotides, the CDR3 is TGTGCCAGCAGCCCCACCGGGACAGGGAGGGACGAGCAGTACTTC. It yields the protein CASSPTGTGRDEQYF.

The genes are TRBV19 and TRBJ2-1; 8 bases are a match to TRBD2. Germline V gene sequence: CDR1 LNHDA, CDR2 SQIVND (reference sequence). The V gene end was trimmed by 6 bases and the J gene end by 0 bases; junction bases not matched to a gene: 7. The CDR3 extends over 16 amino acids. The CDR3 nucleotides read TGTGCCAGTAGCCTGCGGGGGGCCATCTCCTACAATGAGCAGTTCTTC. It yields the protein CASSLRGAISYNEQFF.

The rearrangement joins TRBV7-3 to TRBJ1-2; 11 nucleotides align to TRBD1. Germline CDR1 is SGHTA and CDR2 is FQGTGA. V was pared by 8 bases and J by 7 bases, with 3 bases of the junction left unmatched. This CDR3 has 12 residues. CDR3 sequence: CASGQGASGYTF. The CDR3, as DNA: TGTGCCAGCGGACAGGGGGCCTCTGGCTACACCTTC.

This rearrangement joins TRBV19 to TRBJ1-5, with D possibly TRBD1 on 5 matching bases. The CDR3 consists of 15 residues. The germline V gene has CDR1 LNHDA and CDR2 SQIVND (reference sequence). Between the trimmed V and J ends, which lost 3 bases and 5 bases, there was a span of 14 bases. Here the CDR3 reads CASSIRVGMDQPQHF. Here the CDR3 DNA reads TGTGCCAGTAGTATCAGGGTGGGGATGGATCAGCCCCAGCATTTT.

This clone was recorded only once. This chain joins TRBV5-6 and TRBJ1-3, with 11 bases identical to TRBD1. The CDR3 extends over 16 amino acids. Unmatched junction bases numbered 2, after V lost 0 bases and J lost 3 bases. Germline V CDR1 and CDR2: SGHDT, YYEEEE. CDR3 nucleotide sequence: TGTGCCAGCAGCTTGGCCGGGACAGGGGGTGGAAACACCATATATTTT. This translates into CASSLAGTGGGNTIYF.

The chain carries TRBV7-8 and TRBJ1-5; D call uncertain. Germline values: CDR1 SGHVS, CDR2 FQNEAQ. V dropped 1 base and J dropped 1 base, with 11 bases sitting between them. The CDR3 is 16 amino acids. The DNA for the CDR3 is TGTGCCAGCAGCTTAGAGGCGGGGATGAGCAATCAGCCCCAGCATTTT. It yields the protein CASSLEAGMSNQPQHF.

The chain employs TRBV28 and TRBJ1-1; 8 bases fit TRBD1. The CDR3 contains 16 residues. V trimming: 7 bases; J trimming: 1 base; junction bases outside the gene matches: 11. Per the germline V gene, CDR1 is MDHEN and CDR2 is SYDVKM. The CDR3 sequence: CASKVLRGRGNTEAFF. The DNA of the CDR3 is TGTGCCAGCAAAGTCCTCAGGGGGCGCGGGAACACTGAAGCTTTCTTT.

This chain uses TRBV28 with TRBJ1-1, with D perhaps matching TRBD1 (5 bases). This CDR3 is built from 14 residues. The V gene lost 2 bases and the J gene lost 7 bases, with 14 bases spanning the gap. Looked up from germline, CDR1 is MDHEN and CDR2 is SYDVKM. In DNA, the CDR3 is TGTGCCAGCAGTTTAGTCAGGGTCTGGGGTGAAGCTTTCTTT. It is translated as CASSLVRVWGEAFF.

The V and J genes are TRBV5-1 and TRBJ1-1, with D possibly being TRBD1 (6 bases). The ends were cut back, 1 base at V and 2 bases at J, with 12 bases in the middle. This CDR3 is 15 amino acids long. Per the germline V gene, CDR1 is SGHRS and CDR2 is YFSETQ. For the CDR3, the DNA is TGCGCCAGCAGCTTGACGCAGGGGAGCAACACTGAAGCTTTCTTT. Translating gives CASSLTQGSNTEAFF.

V gene TRBV19 combines with J gene TRBJ2-5, with TRBD1 identical over 7 bases. Trimming took 10 bases from V and 3 from J; bases not matched to a gene: 11. The CDR3 has 14 amino acids. Per germline, CDR1 LNHDA and CDR2 SQIVND (reference sequence). CDR3 bases: TGTGCCACTTCGACAGGGTATTGGGAAGAGACCCAGTACTTC. Residues: CATSTGYWEETQYF.

This chain uses TRBV7-8 with TRBJ1-2; D might be TRBD1 (6 bases). V was pared by 1 base and J by 7 bases, with 22 bases between. The CDR3 covers 17 residues. Looked up from germline, CDR1 is SGHVS and CDR2 is FQNEAQ. CDR3 coding DNA: TGTGCCAGCAGCTTAGAGGCTTACGGGGGGCGAAATTCTGGCTACACCTTC. Protein product: CASSLEAYGGRNSGYTF.

This chain joins TRBV2 and TRBJ2-5, with D possibly TRBD2 on 5 matching bases. The CDR3 has 13 amino acids. V lost 6 bases to trimming and J lost 5 bases, with 13 bases between them. CDR1 SNHLY and CDR2 FYNNEI come from the germline V gene. This chain's CDR3 is CASRRGMGETQYF. The CDR3 DNA reads as TGTGCCAGCAGGCGAGGGATGGGGGAGACCCAGTACTTC.

This chain uses TRBV5-1 with TRBJ1-1; no definite D call. CDR1 is SGHRS and CDR2 is YFSETQ in the germline V gene. V was clipped by 4 bases and J by 2 bases, with 9 bases between them. This CDR3 contains 13 residues. Written as DNA, the CDR3 is TGCGCCAGCAGCCCAACACCTAACACTGAAGCTTTCTTT. This translates into CASSPTPNTEAFF.

The V call is TRBV24-1, the J call TRBJ1-2; a possible D gene is TRBD1 (6 bases). The CDR3 sequence is 14 residues long. Germline values: CDR1 KGHDR, CDR2 SFDVKD. V was shortened by 1 base and J by 2 bases, with 7 bases between the two germline ends. The CDR3 DNA reads TGTGCCACCAGTGATTTTGGACAGAACTATGGCTACACCTTC. As protein: CATSDFGQNYGYTF.

This clone has just one count. The chain is built from TRBV28 and TRBJ1-2; 8 bases match TRBD1. Germline values: CDR1 MDHEN, CDR2 SYDVKM. The length of the CDR3 is 17 residues. V lost 4 bases and J lost 0; bases outside the gene matches: 10. DNA of the CDR3: TGTGCCAGCAGTTCCGTGGACAGGGTAAAGACTAACTATGGCTACACCTTC. Translation: CASSSVDRVKTNYGYTF.

CDR3 loop: CAISEHGLADYNEQFF. The CDR3 DNA is TGTGCCATCAGTGAGCATGGACTAGCGGACTACAATGAGCAGTTCTTC. The chain uses TRBV10-3 and TRBJ2-1; 10 nucleotides match TRBD2. The CDR3 consists of 16 residues. Germline V gives CDR1 ENHRY, CDR2 SYGVKD. After removal of 2 bases from V and 3 bases from J, the junction contained 4 bases not matched to a gene.

The J gene is TRBJ1-2, the V gene TRBV3-1 (or the pseudogene TRBV3-2); a weak D match, TRBD1 (6 bases). Germline V gene data show CDR1 as LGHDT and CDR2 as YNNKEL (reference sequence). V gave up 4 bases and J gave up 8 bases, with 11 bases separating them. The CDR3 extends over 12 amino acids. CDR3 residues: CASSLRQAGYTF. In DNA form, the CDR3 reads TGTGCCAGCAGCCTCCGACAGGCCGGCTACACCTTC.

This clone was detected a few times. J is TRBJ2-2 and V is TRBV5-4, with 8 bases lining up with TRBD2. Germline lookup yields CDR1 SGHNT and CDR2 YYREEE (reference sequence). The V and J ends lost 2 bases and 1 base, in that order; junction bases with no gene match: 4. This CDR3 is 16 amino acids long. The CDR3 DNA reads as TGTGCCAGCAGCTTCCTACTAGCGGAGAACACCGGGGAGCTGTTTTTT. Translated: CASSFLLAENTGELFF.

The V and J genes are TRBV9 and TRBJ2-2; 9 bases map to TRBD2. Trimming removed 2 bases from V and 2 bases from J; junction bases left unmatched: 10. This CDR3 comprises 18 residues. The germline CDR1 and CDR2 sequences are SGDLS and YYNGEE. DNA of the CDR3: TGTGCCAGCAGCGTTCCCCATAGCGGGGGCCTAAACACCGGGGAGCTGTTTTTT. Amino acid sequence: CASSVPHSGGLNTGELFF.

The rearrangement joins TRBV5-1 to TRBJ2-5; weak D call: TRBD1 (6 bases). With 3 bases removed from V and 3 bases from J, the gap between germline ends came to 18 bases. In germline, CDR1 is SGHRS, CDR2 YFSETQ. This CDR3 is 16 amino acids long. CDR3 nucleotide sequence: TGCGCCAGCAGCTCAACAGGGCTCGCGGTGAAAGAGACCCAGTACTTC. Translated: CASSSTGLAVKETQYF. Full variable domain (rest looked up from reference TRBV5-1 and TRBJ2-5): KAGVTQTPRYLIKTRGQQVTLSCSPISGHRSVSWYQQTPGQGLQFLFEYFSETQRNKGNFPGRFSGRQFSNSRSEMNVSTLELGDSALYLCASSSTGLAVKETQYFGPGTRLLVL.

The chain uses TRBV28 and TRBJ1-2; perhaps TRBD1 as D (5 bases). The ends were cut back, 4 bases at V and 5 bases at J, with 17 bases in the middle. The CDR3 length is 15 residues. Germline V gives CDR1 MDHEN, CDR2 SYDVKM. The CDR3 region has the DNA TGTGCCAGCAGTTCCCGCCAGGGTGGTATATATGGCTACACCTTC. It translates to CASSSRQGGIYGYTF.

This chain uses TRBV28 with TRBJ1-1; D may be TRBD1 (5 bases). The CDR3 covers 16 residues. In germline, CDR1 is MDHEN, CDR2 SYDVKM. The V and J ends lost 2 bases and 5 bases respectively, with 18 bases between them. The CDR3 sequence: CASSLLSGAGRTEAFF. The CDR3 DNA reads TGTGCCAGCAGTTTACTTTCCGGGGCGGGGAGGACTGAAGCTTTCTTT.

V gene TRBV9 combines with J gene TRBJ2-3, with 11 bases that match TRBD2. Looked up from germline, CDR1 is SGDLS and CDR2 is YYNGEE. Trimming cost V 1 base and J 8 bases; bases outside gene matches: 9. CDR3 length equals 16 residues. This chain's CDR3 is CASSVWTSGSSGTQYF. Written as DNA, the CDR3 is TGTGCCAGCAGCGTATGGACTAGCGGGTCGAGCGGTACGCAGTATTTT.

This clone was seen only once. V usage is TRBV9 and J usage is TRBJ1-2; the match to TRBD1 covers 9 bases. The CDR3 length is 15 residues. V lost 3 bases to trimming and J lost 8 bases; unmatched junction nucleotides: 11. Germline V gene data show CDR1 as SGDLS and CDR2 as YYNGEE. In DNA form, the CDR3 reads TGTGCCAGCAGCGCCGCCGGGACAGGGCTGATCGGCTACACCTTC. This gives the protein CASSAAGTGLIGYTF.